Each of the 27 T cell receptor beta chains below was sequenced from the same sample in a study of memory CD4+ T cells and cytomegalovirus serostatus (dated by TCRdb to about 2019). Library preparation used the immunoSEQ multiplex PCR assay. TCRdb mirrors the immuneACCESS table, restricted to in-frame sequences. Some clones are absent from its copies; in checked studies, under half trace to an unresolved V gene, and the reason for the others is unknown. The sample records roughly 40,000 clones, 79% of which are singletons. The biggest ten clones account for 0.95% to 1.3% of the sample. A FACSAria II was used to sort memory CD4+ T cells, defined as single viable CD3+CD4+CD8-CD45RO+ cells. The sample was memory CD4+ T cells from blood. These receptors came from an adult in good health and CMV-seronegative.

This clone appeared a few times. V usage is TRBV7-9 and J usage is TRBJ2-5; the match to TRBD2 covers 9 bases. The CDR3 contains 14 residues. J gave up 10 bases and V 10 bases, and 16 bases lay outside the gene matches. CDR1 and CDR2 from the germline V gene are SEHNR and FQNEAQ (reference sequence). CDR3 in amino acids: CATRLAGTQEVQYF. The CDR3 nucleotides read TGTGCCACCCGGCTAGCGGGAACCCAAGAGGTCCAGTACTTC. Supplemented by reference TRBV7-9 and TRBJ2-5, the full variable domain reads DTGVSQNPRHKITKRGQNVTFRCDPISEHNRLYWYRQTLGQGPEFLTYFQNEAQLEKSRLLSDRFSAERPKGSFSTLEIQRTEQGDSAMYLCATRLAGTQEVQYFGPGTRLLVL.

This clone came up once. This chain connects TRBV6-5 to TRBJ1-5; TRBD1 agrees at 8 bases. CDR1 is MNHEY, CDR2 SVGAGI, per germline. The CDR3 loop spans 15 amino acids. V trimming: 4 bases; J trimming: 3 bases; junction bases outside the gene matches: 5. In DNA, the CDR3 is TGTGCCAGCAGTTCGGACAGGGCTTTCAATCAGCCCCAGCATTTT. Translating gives CASSSDRAFNQPQHF.

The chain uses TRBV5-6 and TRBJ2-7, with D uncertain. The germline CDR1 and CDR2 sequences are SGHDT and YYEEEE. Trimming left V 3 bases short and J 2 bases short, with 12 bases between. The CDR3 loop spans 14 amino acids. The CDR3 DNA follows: TGTGCCAGCAGCTCATGGCTCCAGACCTACGAGCAGTACTTC. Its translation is CASSSWLQTYEQYF.

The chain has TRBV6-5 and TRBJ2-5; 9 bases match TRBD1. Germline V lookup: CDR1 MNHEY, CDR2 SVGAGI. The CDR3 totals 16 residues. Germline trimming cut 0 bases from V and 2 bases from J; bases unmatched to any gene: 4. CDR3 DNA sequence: TGTGCCAGCAGTTACTCAGGGACAGGGTGGCAAGAGACCCAGTACTTC. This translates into CASSYSGTGWQETQYF.

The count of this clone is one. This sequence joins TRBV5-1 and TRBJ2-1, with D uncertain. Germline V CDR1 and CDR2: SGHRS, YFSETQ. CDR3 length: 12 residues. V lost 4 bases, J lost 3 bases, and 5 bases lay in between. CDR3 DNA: TGCGCCAGCAGCCCTGACTACAATGAGCAGTTCTTC. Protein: CASSPDYNEQFF.

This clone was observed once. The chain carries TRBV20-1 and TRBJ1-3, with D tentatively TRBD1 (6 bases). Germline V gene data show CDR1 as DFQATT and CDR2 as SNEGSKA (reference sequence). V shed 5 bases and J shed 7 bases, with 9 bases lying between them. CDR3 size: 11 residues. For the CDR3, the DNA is TGCAGTGCTCCTCAGGGGAACACCATATATTTT. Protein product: CSAPQGNTIYF.

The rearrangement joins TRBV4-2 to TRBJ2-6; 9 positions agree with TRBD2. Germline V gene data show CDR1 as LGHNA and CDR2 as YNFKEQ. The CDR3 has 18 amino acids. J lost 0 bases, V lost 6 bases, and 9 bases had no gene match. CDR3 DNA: TGTGCCAGCAGACGAGCGGGAGGTGGAACCTCTGGGGCCAACGTCCTGACTTTC. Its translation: CASRRAGGGTSGANVLTF.

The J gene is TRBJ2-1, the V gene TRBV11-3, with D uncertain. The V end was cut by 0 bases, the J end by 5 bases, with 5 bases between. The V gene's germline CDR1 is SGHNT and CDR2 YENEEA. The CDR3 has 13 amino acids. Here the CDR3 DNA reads TGTGCCAGCAGCTTAGAGGCAGACAATGAGCAGTTCTTC. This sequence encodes CASSLEADNEQFF.

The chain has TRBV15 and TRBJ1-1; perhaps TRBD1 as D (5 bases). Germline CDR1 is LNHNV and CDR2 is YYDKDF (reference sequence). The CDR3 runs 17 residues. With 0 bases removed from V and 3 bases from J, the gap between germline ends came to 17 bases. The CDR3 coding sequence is TGTGCCACCAGCAGAGATCTACAGGTCTTTGGAGACACTGAAGCTTTCTTT. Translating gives CATSRDLQVFGDTEAFF.

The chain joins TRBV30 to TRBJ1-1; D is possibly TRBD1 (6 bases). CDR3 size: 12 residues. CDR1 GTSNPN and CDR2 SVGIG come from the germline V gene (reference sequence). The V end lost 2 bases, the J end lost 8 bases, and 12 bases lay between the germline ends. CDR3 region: CAWSPTGYEAFF. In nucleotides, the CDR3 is TGTGCCTGGAGTCCTACAGGGTACGAAGCTTTCTTT.

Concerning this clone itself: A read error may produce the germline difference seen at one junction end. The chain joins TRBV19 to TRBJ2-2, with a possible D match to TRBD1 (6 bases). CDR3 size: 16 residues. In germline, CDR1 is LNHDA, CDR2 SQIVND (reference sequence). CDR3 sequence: CASSTLSQGNAGELFF. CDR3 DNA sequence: TGTGCCAGTAGTACCCTCTCTCAGGGGAACGCCGGGGAGCTGTTTTTT.

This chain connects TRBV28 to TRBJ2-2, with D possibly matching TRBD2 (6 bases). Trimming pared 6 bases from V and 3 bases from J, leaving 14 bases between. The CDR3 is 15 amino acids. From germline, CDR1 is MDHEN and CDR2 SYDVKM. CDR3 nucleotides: TGTGCCAGCAGCCCTCGGGGACTCTACACCGGGGAGCTGTTTTTT. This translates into CASSPRGLYTGELFF. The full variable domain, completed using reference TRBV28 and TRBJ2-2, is DVKVTQSSRYLVKRTGEKVFLECVQDMDHENMFWYRQDPGLGLRLIYFSYDVKMKEKGDIPEGYSVSREKKERFSLILESASTNQTSMYLCASSPRGLYTGELFFGEGSRLTVL.

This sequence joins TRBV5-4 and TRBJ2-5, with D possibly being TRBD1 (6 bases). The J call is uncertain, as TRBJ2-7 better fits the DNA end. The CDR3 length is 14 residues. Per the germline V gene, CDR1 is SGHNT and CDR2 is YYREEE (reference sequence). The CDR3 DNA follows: TGTGCCAGCAGCCTGGGACATAGGTTCCCCGAGCAGTACTTC. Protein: CASSLGHRFPEQYF.

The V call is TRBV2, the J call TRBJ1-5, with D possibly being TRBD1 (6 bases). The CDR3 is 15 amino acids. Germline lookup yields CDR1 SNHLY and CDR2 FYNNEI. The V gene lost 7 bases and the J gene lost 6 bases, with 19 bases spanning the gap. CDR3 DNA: TGTGCCAGCACCAGAGGATCGGGGGGCGGTCAGCCCCAGCATTTT. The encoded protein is CASTRGSGGGQPQHF.

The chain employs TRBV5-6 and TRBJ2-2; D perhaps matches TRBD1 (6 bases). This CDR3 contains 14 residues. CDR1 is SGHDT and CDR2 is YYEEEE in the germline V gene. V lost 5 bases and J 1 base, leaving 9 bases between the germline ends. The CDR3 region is CASRSTGNTGELFF. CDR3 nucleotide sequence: TGTGCCAGCAGGTCGACAGGGAACACCGGGGAGCTGTTTTTT.

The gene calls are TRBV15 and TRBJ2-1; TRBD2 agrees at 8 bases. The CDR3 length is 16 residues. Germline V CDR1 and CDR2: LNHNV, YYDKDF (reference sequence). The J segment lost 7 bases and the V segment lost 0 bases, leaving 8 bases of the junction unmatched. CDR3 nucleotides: TGTGCCACCAGCAGAGAATTAGCGGGAATTCCTAATGAGCAGTTCTTC. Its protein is CATSRELAGIPNEQFF.

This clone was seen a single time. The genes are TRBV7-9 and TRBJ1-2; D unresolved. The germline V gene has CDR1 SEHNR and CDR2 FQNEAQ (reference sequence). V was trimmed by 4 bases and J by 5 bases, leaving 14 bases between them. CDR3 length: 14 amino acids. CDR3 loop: CASSSPGSPYGYTF. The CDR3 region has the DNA TGTGCCAGCAGCTCCCCGGGGTCCCCTTATGGCTACACCTTC.

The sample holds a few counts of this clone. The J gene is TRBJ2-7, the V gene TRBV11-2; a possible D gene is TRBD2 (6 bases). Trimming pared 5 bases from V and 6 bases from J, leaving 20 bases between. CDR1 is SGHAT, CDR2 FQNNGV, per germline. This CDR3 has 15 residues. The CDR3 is CASSPNQGAGSEQYF. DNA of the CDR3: TGTGCCAGCAGCCCCAACCAGGGAGCGGGTAGCGAGCAGTACTTC.

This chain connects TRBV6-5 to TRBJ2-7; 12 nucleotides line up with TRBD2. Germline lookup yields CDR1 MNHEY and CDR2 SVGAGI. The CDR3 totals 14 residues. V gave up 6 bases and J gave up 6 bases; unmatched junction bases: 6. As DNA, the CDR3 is TGTGCCAGCAGACGGACTAGCGGGACGTCCGAGCAGTACTTC. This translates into CASRRTSGTSEQYF.

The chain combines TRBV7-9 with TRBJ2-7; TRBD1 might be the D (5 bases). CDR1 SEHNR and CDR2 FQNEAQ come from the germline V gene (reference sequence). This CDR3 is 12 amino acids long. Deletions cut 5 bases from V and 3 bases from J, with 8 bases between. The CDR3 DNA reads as TGTGCCAGCAGCCCTACAGGCTACGAGCAGTACTTC. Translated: CASSPTGYEQYF. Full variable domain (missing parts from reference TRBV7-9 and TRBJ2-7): DTGVSQNPRHKITKRGQNVTFRCDPISEHNRLYWYRQTLGQGPEFLTYFQNEAQLEKSRLLSDRFSAERPKGSFSTLEIQRTEQGDSAMYLCASSPTGYEQYFGPGTRLTVT.

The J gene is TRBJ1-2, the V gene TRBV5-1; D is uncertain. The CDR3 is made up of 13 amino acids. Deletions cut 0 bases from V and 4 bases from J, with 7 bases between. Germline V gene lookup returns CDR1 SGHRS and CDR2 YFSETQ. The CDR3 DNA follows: TGCGCCAGCAGCTTGGACGTTTCCTATGGCTACACCTTC. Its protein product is CASSLDVSYGYTF.

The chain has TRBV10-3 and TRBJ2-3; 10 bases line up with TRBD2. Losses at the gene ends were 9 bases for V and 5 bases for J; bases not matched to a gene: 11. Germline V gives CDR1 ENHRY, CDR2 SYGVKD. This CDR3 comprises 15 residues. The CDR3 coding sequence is TGTGCCATTGCTAGGGTAGCGGGAGGAGGAGATACGCAGTATTTT. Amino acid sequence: CAIARVAGGGDTQYF.

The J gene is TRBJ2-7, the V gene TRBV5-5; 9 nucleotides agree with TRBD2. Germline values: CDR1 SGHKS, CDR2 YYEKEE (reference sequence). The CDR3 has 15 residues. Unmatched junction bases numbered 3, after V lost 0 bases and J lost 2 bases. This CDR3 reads CASSLAAGGAYEQYF. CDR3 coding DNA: TGTGCCAGCAGCTTGGCAGCGGGAGGCGCCTACGAGCAGTACTTC.

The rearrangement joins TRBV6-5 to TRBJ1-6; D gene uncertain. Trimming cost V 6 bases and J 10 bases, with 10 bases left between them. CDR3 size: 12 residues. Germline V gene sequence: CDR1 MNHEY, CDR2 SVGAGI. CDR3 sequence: CASSRGESPLHF. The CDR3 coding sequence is TGTGCCAGCAGCCGCGGGGAGTCACCCCTCCACTTT.

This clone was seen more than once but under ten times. CDR3 DNA: TGTGCCAGCAGCCTAAGGACCAGGTACCAAGAGACCCAGTACTTC. It is translated as CASSLRTRYQETQYF. The chain joins TRBV5-6 to TRBJ2-5; D unclear. The CDR3 totals 15 residues. Trimming removed 4 bases from V and 0 bases from J, with 13 bases in between. Germline CDR1 SGHDT, CDR2 YYEEEE.

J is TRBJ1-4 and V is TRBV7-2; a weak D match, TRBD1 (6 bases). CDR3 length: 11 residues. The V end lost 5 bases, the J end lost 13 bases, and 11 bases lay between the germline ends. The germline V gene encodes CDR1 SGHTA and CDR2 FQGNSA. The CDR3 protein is CASSTGQRLFF. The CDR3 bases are TGTGCCAGCAGCACGGGACAACGACTGTTTTTT. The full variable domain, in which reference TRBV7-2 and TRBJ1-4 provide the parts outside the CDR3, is GAGVSQSPSNKVTEKGKDVELRCDPISGHTALYWYRQSLGQGLEFLIYFQGNSAPDKSGLPSDRFSAERTGGSVSTLTIQRTQQEDSAVYLCASSTGQRLFFGSGTQLSVL.

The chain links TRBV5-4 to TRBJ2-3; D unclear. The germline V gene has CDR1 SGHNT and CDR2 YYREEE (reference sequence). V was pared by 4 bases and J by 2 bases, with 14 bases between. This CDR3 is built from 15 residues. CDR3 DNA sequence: TGTGCCAGCAGCCGGAAAGGCGGATACACAGATACGCAGTATTTT. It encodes CASSRKGGYTDTQYF.